Below are 21 T cell receptor beta chains sequenced from a single sample in a study of T-cell memory formation after mild COVID-19. TCRdb independently ran MiXCR on the 5' RACE reads; one entry per CDR3 protein. The data hold around 310,000 distinct CDR3 sequences, with 20% to 25% observed a single time. What was sequenced was PBMCs or a T cell subset sorted from them (not recorded which). The source is a man aged 18 to 35 who had mild COVID-19 (a few samples of this study predate the infection). Cell type and time point are not known.

This clonotype was recorded at least ten times. CDR3 DNA: TGTGCCAGCAGTTATACGGACAGGGCTCAGCCCCAGCATTTT. This sequence encodes CASSYTDRAQPQHF. This rearrangement joins TRBV6-6 to TRBJ1-5; 8 bases align to TRBD1. Germline CDR1 MNHNY, CDR2 SVGAGI (reference sequence). The CDR3 extends over 14 amino acids. Losses at the gene ends were 3 bases for V and 6 bases for J; bases not matched to a gene: 4.

The chain links TRBV12-3 or TRBV12-4 to TRBJ2-1; D perhaps matches TRBD2 (6 bases). V was cut by 3 bases and J by 6 bases, with 12 bases left in between. CDR3 length: 14 residues. DNA for the CDR3: TGTGCCAGCAGTTTTTATGTGGAGGGCAATGAGCAGTTCTTC. Its translation: CASSFYVEGNEQFF.

This clonotype appeared a single time. The chain carries TRBV7-8 and TRBJ1-5, with D possibly matching TRBD1 (5 bases). The CDR3 sequence is 13 residues long. V lost 4 bases and J lost 5, with 9 bases in between. Per the germline V gene, CDR1 is SGHVS and CDR2 is FQNEAQ. CDR3 amino acids: CASSSGLDQPQHF. The DNA for the CDR3 is TGTGCCAGCAGCTCAGGGTTGGATCAGCCCCAGCATTTT.

V gene TRBV29-1 combines with J gene TRBJ1-2; D not certain. V gave up 5 bases and J gave up 4 bases, with 29 bases separating them. Germline CDR1 is SQVTM and CDR2 is ANQGSEA. The CDR3 totals 18 residues. CDR3: CSVPAKELTLWKVYGYTF. The CDR3 DNA reads as TGCAGCGTTCCCGCCAAGGAACTGACTCTTTGGAAGGTCTATGGCTACACCTTC.

This clonotype was detected a few times. The chain employs TRBV6-5 and TRBJ2-1; 7 nucleotides match TRBD2. Germline lookup yields CDR1 MNHEY and CDR2 SVGAGI. Trimming at V came to 2 bases and at J to 14 bases, leaving 12 bases not matched to a gene. The CDR3 is 14 residues long. CDR3 DNA sequence: TGTGCCAGCAGTTACAGCGGGGAGGGGAATGGGGAGTTCTTC. Protein product: CASSYSGEGNGEFF.

The chain joins TRBV7-2 to TRBJ2-3; no clear D. Per germline, CDR1 SGHTA and CDR2 FQGNSA. This CDR3 is 16 amino acids long. Trimming removed 5 bases at V and 0 bases at J, with 15 bases between. Here the CDR3 DNA reads TGTGCCAGCAGCCCCCTTGCTGAGTATAGCACAGATACGCAGTATTTT. Protein sequence: CASSPLAEYSTDTQYF.

The J gene is TRBJ1-1, the V gene TRBV6-1, with D possibly being TRBD1 (6 bases). The ends were cut back, 4 bases at V and 11 bases at J, with 14 bases in the middle. CDR3 length equals 12 residues. CDR1 and CDR2 from the germline V gene are MNHNS and SASEGT. The chain's CDR3 is CASSAPGAVAFF. CDR3 sequence (DNA): TGTGCCAGCAGTGCCCCGGGGGCTGTTGCTTTCTTT.

V gene TRBV24-1 combines with J gene TRBJ2-2, with D maybe TRBD2 (6 bases). This CDR3 has 15 amino acids. Germline-derived CDR1 and CDR2 are KGHDR and SFDVKD. V was trimmed by 9 bases and J by 4 bases, leaving 17 bases between them. The CDR3 sequence is CATLRGWGGTGELFF. DNA of the CDR3: TGTGCCACCTTACGTGGATGGGGAGGCACCGGGGAGCTGTTTTTT.

This clonotype was seen only a few times. The chain has TRBV7-8 and TRBJ1-4; a possible D gene is TRBD1 (6 bases). V shed 5 bases and J shed 0 bases, with 16 bases lying between them. The CDR3 consists of 17 residues. The germline V gene has CDR1 SGHVS and CDR2 FQNEAQ. The CDR3 nucleotides read TGTGCCAGCAGCAATCCCAGGGGCCATGCAACTAATGAAAAACTGTTTTTT. This gives the protein CASSNPRGHATNEKLFF.

This rearrangement joins TRBV19 to TRBJ1-2; 8 nucleotides align to TRBD1. V lost 5 bases, J lost 13 bases, and 9 bases stayed unmatched. The CDR3 runs to 12 residues. Looked up from germline, CDR1 is LNHDA and CDR2 is SQIVND (reference sequence). DNA for the CDR3: TGTGCCAGTAGTCTAAAGACAGGGGCCGCCACCTTC. Amino acids: CASSLKTGAATF.

This clonotype was detected only a few times. CDR3 bases: TGTGCCAGCAGTTCCCGACAGACACAAGAGACCCAGTACTTC. It encodes CASSSRQTQETQYF. The chain joins TRBV12-3 or TRBV12-4 to TRBJ2-5, with a tentative D call TRBD1 (5 bases). V was trimmed by 4 bases and J by 2 bases, leaving 11 bases between them. This CDR3 has 14 amino acids.

This clonotype was recorded a few times. The chain links TRBV3-1 to TRBJ2-7; 13 nucleotides agree with TRBD2. Losses at the gene ends were 3 bases for V and 3 bases for J; bases not matched to a gene: 2. Germline V gene data show CDR1 as LGHDT and CDR2 as YNNKEL (reference sequence). This CDR3 region has 15 residues. The CDR3 protein is CASSQGLAGIYEQYV. CDR3 nucleotides: TGTGCCAGCAGCCAGGGACTAGCGGGGATCTACGAGCAGTACGTC.

The chain is built from TRBV5-1 and TRBJ1-1; D not certain. V lost 6 bases and J lost 1, with 16 bases in between. The V gene's germline CDR1 is SGHRS and CDR2 YFSETQ. This CDR3 comprises 15 residues. DNA for the CDR3: TGCGCCAGCAAAAAAAGGGTCGCTTCGAACACTGAAGCTTTCTTT. Translating it yields CASKKRVASNTEAFF.

This chain links TRBV12-3 or TRBV12-4 with TRBJ1-5; perhaps TRBD1 as D (5 bases). The CDR3 runs 14 residues. Deletions cut 3 bases from V and 5 bases from J, with 11 bases between. The CDR3 bases are TGTGCCAGCAGTTTTCGTGGGGCGGATCAGCCCCAGCATTTT. It specifies CASSFRGADQPQHF.

This clonotype was picked up a small number of times. The rearrangement uses TRBV28 and TRBJ1-6, with D uncertain. Trimming took off 7 bases at V and 7 bases at J, with 11 bases between the two ends. The CDR3 runs 13 residues. CDR1 is MDHEN and CDR2 is SYDVKM in the germline V gene. CDR3 sequence reads: CASTAAGNSPLHF. CDR3 nucleotide sequence: TGTGCCAGCACCGCAGCGGGGAATTCACCCCTCCACTTT.

This chain joins TRBV6-2 or TRBV6-3 and TRBJ2-1, with D perhaps TRBD2 (6 bases). Germline CDR1 MNHEY, CDR2 SVGEGT. This CDR3 is 15 amino acids long. V lost 4 bases and J lost 2, with 12 bases in between. The CDR3 region has the DNA TGTGCCAGCAGTTGGAGGGGTGTCACCTACAATGAGCAGTTCTTC. Amino acids: CASSWRGVTYNEQFF.

This clonotype has a handful of counts. The gene calls are TRBV20-1 and TRBJ2-1; 7 nucleotides match TRBD2. CDR1 and CDR2 (germline): DFQATT, SNEGSKA (reference sequence). This CDR3 region has 15 residues. With 7 bases clipped from V and 0 bases from J, the junction kept 9 bases outside the gene matches. CDR3 sequence (DNA): TGCAGTGTCGGCGGGGGAGAGAGCTCCTACAATGAGCAGTTCTTC. Amino acids: CSVGGGESSYNEQFF.

This clonotype was detected a few times. The genes are TRBV10-3 and TRBJ1-5; tentatively, D is TRBD1 (5 bases). The CDR3 is made up of 11 amino acids. V lost 2 bases, J lost 9 bases, and 5 bases lay in between. In germline, CDR1 is ENHRY, CDR2 SYGVKD. The CDR3 sequence: CAISEGGPQHF. Here the CDR3 DNA reads TGTGCCATCAGTGAGGGGGGGCCCCAGCATTTT.

The genes are TRBV29-1 and TRBJ1-2, with D perhaps matching TRBD1 (6 bases). Germline V lookup: CDR1 SQVTM, CDR2 ANQGSEA. V shed 5 bases and J shed 8 bases, with 15 bases lying between them. CDR3 length: 12 residues. CDR3 protein: CSVPVSGQGYTF. CDR3 in DNA: TGCAGCGTTCCTGTATCCGGACAGGGCTACACCTTC.

This chain links TRBV4-2 with TRBJ1-2, with D perhaps matching TRBD1 (5 bases). CDR1 LGHNA and CDR2 YNFKEQ come from the germline V gene. The CDR3 contains 15 residues. V was cut by 0 bases and J by 3 bases, with 11 bases left in between. In DNA, the CDR3 is TGTGCCAGCAGCCAAGATCTGCAGGGACACTATGGCTACACCTTC. Its protein product is CASSQDLQGHYGYTF.

The J gene is TRBJ2-5, the V gene TRBV7-9; D is tentatively TRBD1 or TRBD2 (6 bases each). The CDR3 runs 15 residues. V was cut by 3 bases and J by 5 bases, with 16 bases left in between. CDR1 and CDR2 from the germline V gene are SEHNR and FQNEAQ (reference sequence). CDR3 DNA sequence: TGTGCCAGCAGCTTTCCCCGGGGGCCCCTGGAGACCCAGTACTTC. Translating gives CASSFPRGPLETQYF. The full variable domain, completed using reference TRBV7-9 and TRBJ2-5, is DTGVSQNPRHKITKRGQNVTFRCDPISEHNRLYWYRQTLGQGPEFLTYFQNEAQLEKSRLLSDRFSAERPKGSFSTLEIQRTEQGDSAMYLCASSFPRGPLETQYFGPGTRLLVL.